The clone carrying this TCR beta chain has only one observation. Its antigen is undetermined. This table comes from immunoSEQ multiplex PCR, and its TCRdb copy is limited to in-frame clones, with some not included. The table has 150,000 or so clones, 86% seen once. The sample is drawn from a study of cytomegalovirus exposure and HLA in healthy donors. Study results and caveats: The listing of about 150 TCR beta chains classed them as cytomegalovirus-associated.

From germline, CDR1 is LNHDA and CDR2 SQIVND (reference sequence). The CDR3 runs to 14 residues. V was clipped by 6 bases and J by 10 bases, with 19 bases between them. Sequenced material: PBMCs. The sequence was collected from a man between 18 and 35 years old in good health and CMV-seropositive. V usage is TRBV19 and J usage is TRBJ1-5; tentative D call: TRBD1 (6 bases). The chain's CDR3 is CASSSSGGSGPQHF. Written as DNA, the CDR3 is TGTGCCAGTAGCTCTTCGGGGGGCTCGGGTCCCCAGCATTTT.